The 30 T cell receptor beta chains in this list originate from one sample, sequenced in a study of blood T cell repertoires in COVID-19. Clones were sequenced by immunoSEQ multiplex PCR, and TCRdb holds only the in-frame ones, with some missing. The repertoire includes approximately 320,000 clones, 87% of them detected once, and just under 9% sits in the top ten. The sequencing sample was made of PBMCs or T cells enriched from blood (not recorded which). The receptors shown here come from a young woman who had recovered from COVID-19.

V is TRBV9 and J is TRBJ1-2; D is unclear. The CDR3 totals 14 residues. Trimming stripped 4 bases from V and 2 bases from J, with 12 bases between. CDR1 is SGDLS, CDR2 YYNGEE, per germline. CDR3 sequence: CASSPRTGNYGYTF. The CDR3 nucleotides are TGTGCCAGCAGCCCCAGGACGGGGAACTATGGCTACACCTTC. The full variable domain, with the rest looked up from reference TRBV9 and TRBJ1-2, is DSGVTQTPKHLITATGQRVTLRCSPRSGDLSVYWYQQSLDQGLQFLIQYYNGEERAKGNILERFSAQQFPDLHSELNLSSLELGDSALYFCASSPRTGNYGYTFGSGTRLTVV.

J is TRBJ2-1 and V is TRBV28, with 10 bases aligning to TRBD2. Looked up from germline, CDR1 is MDHEN and CDR2 is SYDVKM. With V trimmed by 4 bases and J by 7 bases, 19 bases remained unmatched. The CDR3 contains 19 residues. This chain's CDR3 is CASSSLTTSLAGVGNEQFF. The CDR3 DNA reads TGTGCCAGCAGTTCTCTAACTACCTCCCTAGCGGGAGTCGGGAATGAGCAGTTCTTC.

The V gene is TRBV9, the J gene TRBJ2-1; a possible D gene is TRBD2 (6 bases). The germline CDR1 and CDR2 sequences are SGDLS and YYNGEE. This CDR3 comprises 15 residues. Trimming pared 0 bases from V and 3 bases from J, leaving 10 bases between. CDR3: CASSVDGGNYNEQFF. The CDR3, as DNA: TGTGCCAGCAGCGTAGACGGGGGTAACTACAATGAGCAGTTCTTC.

This clone has more than one count but fewer than ten. V is TRBV7-2 and J is TRBJ2-6, with a tentative D call TRBD2 (6 bases). V gave up 3 bases and J gave up 0 bases, with 9 bases separating them. The CDR3 loop spans 16 amino acids. CDR1 is SGHTA, CDR2 FQGNSA, per germline. CDR3 sequence (DNA): TGTGCCAGCAGCTTGGGACTCGTCTCTGGGGCCAACGTCCTGACTTTC. Its protein product is CASSLGLVSGANVLTF.

The CDR3 sequence is CAWDSTGNTIYF. Here the CDR3 DNA reads TGTGCCTGGGACAGCACTGGAAACACCATATATTTT. This chain links TRBV30 with TRBJ1-3, with D possibly being TRBD1 (5 bases). Germline V gene data show CDR1 as GTSNPN and CDR2 as SVGIG (reference sequence). There are 12 residues in the CDR3. V lost 5 bases and J 2 bases, leaving 7 bases between the germline ends.

CDR3 DNA sequence: TGTGCCAGCTCAAACCACACAGGGGAGGAGAACATTCAGTACTTC. This encodes CASSNHTGEENIQYF. The chain recombines TRBV18 with TRBJ2-4, with a weak D call TRBD1 (7 bases). Germline values: CDR1 KGHSH, CDR2 LQKENI. The CDR3 is made up of 15 amino acids. The V end was cut by 5 bases, the J end by 7 bases, with 18 bases between.

This clone was seen more than once but under ten times. The rearrangement uses TRBV6-2 or TRBV6-3 and TRBJ1-5; 7 nucleotides line up with TRBD1. With V trimmed by 5 bases and J by 4 bases, 2 bases remained unmatched. In germline, CDR1 is MNHEY, CDR2 SVGEGT. CDR3 size: 13 residues. CDR3 DNA sequence: TGTGCCAGCAGTGGGACAGAAAATCAGCCCCAGCATTTT. Translated: CASSGTENQPQHF.

The genes are TRBV7-3 and TRBJ2-7; unclear D gene. Trimming removed 7 bases from V and 0 bases from J, with 13 bases in between. The CDR3 runs to 14 residues. The germline V gene has CDR1 SGHTA and CDR2 FQGTGA. CDR3 in DNA: TGTGCCAGCATTAGCTCCGTTTACTCCTACGAGCAGTACTTC. Its translation is CASISSVYSYEQYF.

This chain joins TRBV6-1 and TRBJ2-1; 9 bases match TRBD1. Germline values: CDR1 MNHNS, CDR2 SASEGT. Losses at the gene ends were 2 bases for V and 8 bases for J; bases not matched to a gene: 13. The CDR3 spans 17 residues. The CDR3 loop is CASSELGTGRDGHEQFF. The CDR3 DNA is TGTGCCAGCAGTGAACTCGGGACAGGGAGAGATGGGCATGAGCAGTTCTTC.

The rearrangement joins TRBV4-3 to TRBJ1-1; a possible D gene is TRBD1 (5 bases). From germline, CDR1 is LGHNA and CDR2 YSLEER. V lost 1 base, J lost 4 bases, and 16 bases lay in between. CDR3 size: 16 residues. CDR3 bases: TGCGCCAGCAGCCAAGGACAGACTCTACCGGGCACTGAAGCTTTCTTT. Translating it yields CASSQGQTLPGTEAFF.

This clone was picked up many times. The chain employs TRBV25-1 and TRBJ2-1, with D tentatively TRBD2 (5 bases). V was clipped by 8 bases and J by 3 bases, with 14 bases between them. CDR1 and CDR2 from the germline V gene are MGHDK and SYGVNS. The CDR3 runs to 14 residues. CDR3 nucleotides: TGTGCCAGCTCTCTAGCCGGGTACTACAATGAGCAGTTCTTC. Its protein is CASSLAGYYNEQFF.

This clone came up once. The chain links TRBV15 to TRBJ1-1; 8 positions match TRBD1. V lost 0 bases and J lost 6; bases outside the gene matches: 6. The germline gives CDR1 LNHNV, CDR2 YYDKDF (reference sequence). The CDR3 spans 15 residues. DNA for the CDR3: TGTGCCACCAGCAGAGATAATTCAGGGGGCTCTGAAGCTTTCTTT. This sequence encodes CATSRDNSGGSEAFF.

This chain uses TRBV28 with TRBJ2-5; D is perhaps TRBD1 (5 bases). Germline V gene sequence: CDR1 MDHEN, CDR2 SYDVKM. The V end lost 5 bases, the J end lost 7 bases, and 8 bases lay between the germline ends. CDR3 size: 11 residues. The CDR3 region has the DNA TGTGCCAGCAGTGGGGCGTGGACCCAGTACTTC. It specifies CASSGAWTQYF.

The chain carries TRBV5-1 and TRBJ2-7, with unresolved D. This CDR3 comprises 13 residues. V lost 7 bases, J lost 0 bases, and 11 bases lay in between. CDR1 is SGHRS and CDR2 is YFSETQ in the germline V gene. The CDR3 DNA is TGCGCCAGCGCCATTAGGAGCTCCTACGAGCAGTACTTC. Translated: CASAIRSSYEQYF.

This clone was counted a single time. The genes are TRBV15 and TRBJ1-2, with 7 bases lining up with TRBD1. The junction had 5 bases not matched to a gene; V was cut back by 3 bases and J by 4 bases. This CDR3 has 14 amino acids. Germline loops: CDR1 LNHNV, CDR2 YYDKDF (reference sequence). Here the CDR3 DNA reads TGTGCCACCAGCAGGCCGGGACAGAGCTATGGCTACACCTTC. Its translation is CATSRPGQSYGYTF.

This rearrangement joins TRBV11-3 to TRBJ2-1; 7 nucleotides agree with TRBD1. Germline V lookup: CDR1 SGHNT, CDR2 YENEEA. The J segment lost 4 bases and the V segment lost 5 bases, leaving 2 bases of the junction unmatched. The CDR3 runs 13 residues. CDR3 nucleotide sequence: TGTGCCAGCAGCGAGGACAGGTACAATGAGCAGTTCTTC. Its translation: CASSEDRYNEQFF.

CDR3 in DNA: TGCGCCAGCAGCTTGGGGCGCCAGGGGACCTACAATGAGCAGTTCTTC. Translation gives CASSLGRQGTYNEQFF. J is TRBJ2-1 and V is TRBV5-1; a weak D match, TRBD1 (6 bases). The CDR3 runs 16 residues. The V and J ends lost 0 bases and 2 bases respectively, with 12 bases between them. Germline loops: CDR1 SGHRS, CDR2 YFSETQ.

This clone was counted only a few times. The gene calls are TRBV6-5 and TRBJ2-1; 12 nucleotides align to TRBD2. The V and J ends lost 6 bases and 8 bases, in that order; junction bases with no gene match: 5. Looked up from germline, CDR1 is MNHEY and CDR2 is SVGAGI. This CDR3 contains 14 residues. Written as DNA, the CDR3 is TGTGCCAGCAGGACTAGCGGGGGTTATGATGAGCAGTTCTTC. This sequence encodes CASRTSGGYDEQFF.

This chain links TRBV5-4 with TRBJ2-3; 7 bases fit TRBD2. The CDR3 consists of 14 residues. V lost 0 bases to trimming and J lost 6 bases; unmatched junction nucleotides: 4. Germline values: CDR1 SGHNT, CDR2 YYREEE (reference sequence). CDR3 in DNA: TGTGCCAGCAGCTTGGGTAGCGGGTCTGATACGCAGTATTTT. Protein product: CASSLGSGSDTQYF.

The chain joins TRBV9 to TRBJ1-1; 8 bases line up with TRBD1. This CDR3 is 15 amino acids long. The junction had 9 bases not matched to a gene; V was cut back by 1 base and J by 7 bases. Germline CDR1 is SGDLS and CDR2 is YYNGEE. In DNA, the CDR3 is TGTGCCAGCAGCGTACAGGGGGCGCAGGATGGTGAAGCTTTCTTT. Translating gives CASSVQGAQDGEAFF. Based on the CDR3 plus reference TRBV9 and TRBJ1-1, the full variable domain is DSGVTQTPKHLITATGQRVTLRCSPRSGDLSVYWYQQSLDQGLQFLIQYYNGEERAKGNILERFSAQQFPDLHSELNLSSLELGDSALYFCASSVQGAQDGEAFFGQGTRLTVV.

V usage is TRBV5-1 and J usage is TRBJ2-3; the D gene is possibly TRBD1 (5 bases). Germline CDR1 and CDR2: SGHRS and YFSETQ. The CDR3 runs to 14 residues. V gave up 0 bases and J gave up 0 bases, with 5 bases separating them. CDR3 in amino acids: CASSLEGSTDTQYF. The CDR3, as DNA: TGCGCCAGCAGCTTGGAGGGGAGCACAGATACGCAGTATTTT. The variable domain in full, completed from reference TRBV5-1 and TRBJ2-3, reads KAGVTQTPRYLIKTRGQQVTLSCSPISGHRSVSWYQQTPGQGLQFLFEYFSETQRNKGNFPGRFSGRQFSNSRSEMNVSTLELGDSALYLCASSLEGSTDTQYFGPGTRLTVL.

The table lists this clone with a few counts. V is TRBV11-2 and J is TRBJ2-2; 9 bases are a match to TRBD2. The germline CDR1 and CDR2 sequences are SGHAT and FQNNGV. CDR3 size: 15 residues. J lost 8 bases, V lost 3 bases, and 7 bases had no gene match. CDR3 amino acids: CASSFTGTSLGELFF. CDR3 sequence (DNA): TGTGCCAGCAGCTTTACCGGGACTAGCTTAGGGGAGCTGTTTTTT.

The genes are TRBV6-2 or TRBV6-3 and TRBJ1-4; TRBD1 might be the D (6 bases). The CDR3 covers 13 residues. CDR1 MNHEY and CDR2 SVGEGT come from the germline V gene. V was cut by 2 bases and J by 10 bases, with 11 bases left in between. The CDR3 loop is CASSYESRGKLFF. The CDR3 nucleotides read TGTGCCAGCAGTTACGAATCCAGGGGAAAACTGTTTTTT.

The chain is built from TRBV7-8 and TRBJ1-1; a weak D match, TRBD1 (5 bases). Germline assignment: CDR1 SGHVS and CDR2 FQNEAQ. CDR3 length: 15 amino acids. V was cut by 6 bases and J by 12 bases, with 26 bases left in between. The CDR3, as DNA: TGTGCCAGCAGTCGTGAACGCCAGCGGGGCCAGCGTTCTTTCTTT. Encoded protein: CASSRERQRGQRSFF.

This sequence joins TRBV9 and TRBJ2-5, with unresolved D. Deletions cut 0 bases from V and 2 bases from J, with 5 bases between. The CDR3 contains 13 residues. The germline CDR1 and CDR2 sequences are SGDLS and YYNGEE. CDR3 DNA sequence: TGTGCCAGCAGCGTAGATTTACAAGAGACCCAGTACTTC. Translation: CASSVDLQETQYF.

This clone was recorded once. The V and J genes are TRBV7-2 and TRBJ1-2; 7 bases map to TRBD1. The CDR3 contains 15 residues. V shed 5 bases and J 4 bases; nucleotides not matched to a gene: 10. From germline, CDR1 is SGHTA and CDR2 FQGNSA. The CDR3 loop is CASSATDRETYGYTF. CDR3 DNA sequence: TGTGCCAGCAGCGCTACCGACAGGGAGACCTATGGCTACACCTTC. The full variable domain, completed using reference TRBV7-2 and TRBJ1-2, is GAGVSQSPSNKVTEKGKDVELRCDPISGHTALYWYRQSLGQGLEFLIYFQGNSAPDKSGLPSDRFSAERTGGSVSTLTIQRTQQEDSAVYLCASSATDRETYGYTFGSGTRLTVV.

The chain employs TRBV28 and TRBJ2-7; 10 nucleotides match TRBD1. The ends lost 6 bases at V and 4 bases at J; junction bases unmatched: 12. Looked up from germline, CDR1 is MDHEN and CDR2 is SYDVKM. This CDR3 has 16 amino acids. The DNA of the CDR3 is TGTGCCAGCAGCACGACCGGGGACAGGGGCTATTACGAGCAGTACTTC. It specifies CASSTTGDRGYYEQYF.

The gene calls are TRBV5-6 and TRBJ1-5; possible D gene TRBD1, 6 bases. Germline V gives CDR1 SGHDT, CDR2 YYEEEE. Trimming took 1 base from V and 1 from J, leaving 18 bases between them. The CDR3 is made up of 18 amino acids. CDR3 sequence: CASSLMTGPRVSNQPQHF. The CDR3 bases are TGTGCCAGCAGCTTGATGACAGGTCCTAGGGTAAGCAATCAGCCCCAGCATTTT. The variable domain in full, with the rest retrieved from reference TRBV5-6 and TRBJ1-5, is DAGVTQSPTHLIKTRGQQVTLRCSPKSGHDTVSWYQQALGQGPQFIFQYYEEEERQRGNFPDRFSGHQFPNYSSELNVNALLLGDSALYLCASSLMTGPRVSNQPQHFGDGTRLSIL.

This CDR3 reads CASKTDRAGYEQYF. In nucleotides, the CDR3 is TGTGCCAGTAAGACGGACAGGGCAGGGTACGAGCAGTACTTC. The chain combines TRBV19 with TRBJ2-7, with TRBD1 matching over 8 bases. The CDR3 totals 14 residues. V lost 7 bases, J lost 4 bases, and 9 bases stayed unmatched. Germline loops: CDR1 LNHDA, CDR2 SQIVND (reference sequence).

This clone turned up a few times. The J gene is TRBJ2-2, the V gene TRBV27, with D uncertain. The V gene's germline CDR1 is MNHEY and CDR2 SMNVEV (reference sequence). The CDR3 is 13 residues long. The V and J ends lost 5 bases and 6 bases respectively, with 10 bases between them. The CDR3 reads CASSPSRSGELFF. CDR3 nucleotide sequence: TGTGCCAGCAGTCCGTCCAGGTCCGGGGAGCTGTTTTTT.